The rows below give T cell receptor beta chains drawn from one sample of a study of identical twins. Via MiXCR, TCRdb re-called the 5' RACE reads, giving one row per CDR3 protein. The sample shows about 220,000 distinct CDR3 sequences, approximately 7.3% of them seen only once. The data were also submitted as part of a second study, on yellow fever vaccine responses in identical twins.

Material: CD8+ T cells sorted from blood. These receptors all come from a young woman in good health. CDR3s include the opening cysteine and the closing phenylalanine or tryptophan. Each record gives: V gene, D gene, J gene, clone size, CDR3 protein, CDR3 DNA. The D gene is left open where the match is weak. Size tells how often a clone was seen (once, few, many) or the class of an expanded clone, and some rows leave it out.

TRBV7-8	TRBD1	TRBJ1-1	NA	CASSLAGTGPEAFF	TGTGCCAGCAGCTTAGCAGGGACAGGGCCTGAAGCTTTCTTT
TRBV5-5	TRBD2	TRBJ2-1	NA	CASSRTSGGHYNEQFF	TGTGCCAGCAGCAGGACTAGCGGGGGCCATTACAATGAGCAGTTCTTC
TRBV24-1	TRBD1	TRBJ1-2	many	CATSDPLRDSSYGYTF	TGTGCCACCAGTGATCCCCTCCGGGACAGCTCCTATGGCTACACCTTC
TRBV6-1	NA	TRBJ1-5	few	CASSPPGGAVPQHF	TGTGCCAGCAGCCCCCCGGGGGGTGCGGTGCCCCAGCATTTT
TRBV9	TRBD2	TRBJ2-1	few	CASSEGTGRTSGSTPAIEQFF	TGTGCCAGCAGCGAGGGGACAGGGCGGACTAGCGGGAGCACTCCGGCCATTGAGCAGTTCTTC
TRBV4-1	TRBD2	TRBJ2-3	NA	CASSLRLAAEAADTQYF	TGCGCCAGCAGCCTTAGACTAGCGGCAGAAGCTGCAGATACGCAGTATTTT
TRBV7-9	NA	TRBJ2-7	NA	CASSLGADYINYEQYF	TGTGCCAGCAGCTTAGGGGCGGACTATATTAACTACGAGCAGTACTTC
TRBV9	TRBD1	TRBJ2-3	NA	CASSVGDRGRTDTQYF	TGTGCCAGCAGCGTAGGGGACAGGGGGCGAACAGATACGCAGTATTTT
TRBV6-1	NA	TRBJ2-1	many	CASRTSGERGEQFF	TGTGCCAGCAGGACTTCGGGGGAGAGGGGTGAGCAGTTCTTC
TRBV20-1	NA	TRBJ2-7	NA	CSARGRSDHEQYF	TGCAGTGCTAGAGGAAGGTCCGATCACGAGCAGTACTTC
TRBV4-1	NA	TRBJ2-2	few	CASSQETLLNTGELFF	TGCGCCAGCAGCCAAGAAACGCTCCTGAACACCGGGGAGCTGTTTTTT
TRBV7-6	TRBD1	TRBJ1-1	many	CASSLGDRGTEAFF	TGTGCCAGCAGCTTGGGAGACAGGGGGACTGAAGCTTTCTTT
TRBV9	NA	TRBJ2-1	few	CASGESGPAYNEQFF	TGTGCCAGCGGGGAGAGCGGGCCAGCCTACAATGAGCAGTTCTTC
TRBV7-6	TRBD2	TRBJ2-7	few	CASSLLLGGSGPSSYEQYF	TGTGCCAGCAGCTTACTGCTGGGGGGTAGCGGGCCCTCATCCTACGAGCAGTACTTC
TRBV5-5	TRBD1	TRBJ1-1	many	CASSPRQGMNTEAFF	TGTGCCAGCAGCCCCCGACAGGGAATGAACACTGAAGCTTTCTTT
TRBV27	NA	TRBJ1-1	NA	CASKFSDTEAFF	TGTGCCAGCAAGTTTTCGGACACTGAAGCTTTCTTT
TRBV27	TRBD2	TRBJ2-1	few	CASSLDGDSGDVFYNEQFF	TGTGCCAGCAGTTTAGATGGGGATAGCGGGGATGTTTTCTACAATGAGCAGTTCTTC
TRBV20-1	NA	TRBJ1-1	NA	CSARWEGWNTEAFF	TGCAGTGCTAGATGGGAGGGCTGGAACACTGAAGCTTTCTTT
TRBV5-1	TRBD2	TRBJ2-5	NA	CASSAVGAGEETQYF	TGCGCCAGCAGCGCGGTGGGAGCGGGGGAAGAGACCCAGTACTTC
TRBV9	TRBD2	TRBJ2-1	few	CASSARGGTSGYNEQFF	TGTGCCAGCAGCGCCCGAGGCGGGACTAGCGGATACAATGAGCAGTTCTTC
TRBV12-3/TRBV12-4	NA	TRBJ1-1	many	CASRLLWGTEAFF	TGTGCCAGCAGACTTCTTTGGGGCACTGAAGCTTTCTTT
TRBV20-1	NA	TRBJ2-7	many	CSAGGQSSYEQYF	TGCAGTGCTGGGGGTCAGAGCTCCTACGAGCAGTACTTC
TRBV3-1	TRBD1	TRBJ1-6	NA	CASSPGGQGDYSPLHF	TGTGCCAGCAGCCCCGGGGGACAGGGGGACTATTCACCCCTCCACTTT
TRBV12-3/TRBV12-4	NA	TRBJ2-1	NA	CASSGHSRDEQFF	TGTGCCAGCAGCGGACACTCCAGGGATGAGCAGTTCTTC
TRBV12-3/TRBV12-4	NA	TRBJ1-2	many	CASSFLGEDGYTF	TGTGCCAGCAGTTTCTTGGGGGAAGATGGCTACACCTTC
TRBV4-1	TRBD1	TRBJ1-1	many	CASSPWDRANTEAFF	TGCGCCAGCAGCCCCTGGGACAGGGCCAACACTGAAGCTTTCTTT
TRBV5-1	TRBD1	TRBJ2-7	NA	CASSMGQGLSYEQYF	TGCGCCAGCAGCATGGGACAGGGCCTCTCCTACGAGCAGTACTTC
TRBV2	TRBD1	TRBJ2-1	NA	CASSERSRDRGRNEQFF	TGTGCCAGCAGTGAAAGGTCTCGGGACAGGGGAAGGAATGAGCAGTTCTTC
TRBV27	NA	TRBJ1-2	few	CASTPAAGLGYTF	TGTGCCAGCACTCCGGCCGCTGGGCTCGGCTACACCTTC
TRBV28	TRBD1	TRBJ1-2	NA	CASSLTGNLDGYTF	TGTGCCAGCAGCCTGACAGGGAATCTTGATGGCTACACCTTC
TRBV27	NA	TRBJ1-1	many	CASSLPGGGTEAFF	TGTGCCAGCAGCCTTCCCGGAGGGGGCACTGAAGCTTTCTTT
TRBV15	NA	TRBJ2-7	NA	CATSRVRASSIYEQYF	TGTGCCACCAGCAGAGTTCGAGCTTCCTCTATCTACGAGCAGTACTTC
TRBV12-3/TRBV12-4	NA	TRBJ1-2	few	CASSSGIGYTF	TGTGCCAGCAGTTCAGGAATTGGCTACACCTTC
TRBV29-1	TRBD1	TRBJ2-1	many	CSVGFGDSSYNEQFF	TGCAGCGTTGGGTTCGGGGACAGCTCCTACAATGAGCAGTTCTTC